This TCR beta chain was observed in a study of beta chain features in type 1 diabetes. Broader study findings: Across all four CD4+ subsets, people with type 1 diabetes showed modestly shorter TCRB CDR3s.

Every isolated RNA sample was fully reverse transcribed, so sequencing captured expressed TCRB transcripts. Produced via immunoSEQ multiplex PCR; TCRdb's table is partial and in-frame only. The sample contains over 55,000 clones, 52% of which appear only once. The CDR3 contains 14 residues. Trimming at V came to 3 bases and at J to 2 bases, leaving 2 bases not matched to a gene. The germline V gene encodes CDR1 SEHNR and CDR2 FQNEAQ (reference sequence). Concerning this clone itself: The antigen remains undetermined.

The chain recombines TRBV7-9 with TRBJ1-1; 8 bases fit TRBD1. Input material: Tregs from blood. The TCR sequence derives from a woman between 40 and 55 years old with type 1 diabetes. The CDR3 DNA is TGTGCCAGCAGCTTCGGACAGGGTAACACTGAAGCTTTCTTT. Translation: CASSFGQGNTEAFF.